This T cell receptor (beta chain) was captured by sequencing in a study of blood T cell repertoires in COVID-19 (dated by TCRdb to the early 2020s). With regard to the full study: Samples covering the acute and convalescent phases of COVID-19 were provided by collaborators in the United States, Italy and Spain. A de-identified subject ID, COVID-19 status, age in years and sex were almost always included in the sample metadata. Deeply sampled blood TCRbeta repertoires from subjects exposed to, actively infected with, or recovered from COVID-19 were included in the dataset. Where available, HLA class I and class II types were obtained from metadata supplied by the sample provider rather than from assay-based typing. The repertoires were released in a freely available public database intended as a resource for research on the immune response to SARS-CoV-2. Samples came from the ongoing ImmuneRACE study (first 160 participants) plus 1,254 subjects from 6 global collaborators. The material from the prospective study consisted of cDNA or gDNA derived from T cells, B-cell-depleted T cells, or PBMCs.

Worth noting for this clone: The antigen it recognizes is unknown. Nothing much larger sits one base from this clone, and base qualities are not available.

Here is what the overall study found, with its caveats: Clinical and demographic metadata were provided uncurated, with the amount varying by source and participant.

TCRbeta CDR3 regions were amplified from genomic DNA using the immunoSEQ Assay, a bias-controlled multiplex PCR. Processing in the source paper ran as follows. The number of nucleated cells in each sample was estimated from the amplification of reference gene primers within the assay. To quantify the absolute abundance of each unique TCRbeta CDR3 rearrangement, sequence reads were collapsed and filtered. For each sample, productive Simpson clonality was calculated as the square root of Simpson's diversity index across productive rearrangements. As stored in TCRdb, this immuneACCESS dataset retains in-frame rearrangements with V and J assigned. A fraction of the clones does not appear; measured against another copy, unresolved V genes explain less than half of the discrepancy, and the remainder lacks a known reason. V and J calls and clone size are as listed in that table; D and trimming were resolved from the DNA. The sample includes 190,000 or so clones, with more than 85% observed a single time. The ten most abundant clones make up 2.7% of the sample.

Including cysteine and phenylalanine, the CDR3 has 14 amino acids. Kept here is only the CDR3 DNA, which spans 42 bases and is read in frame from base 1. The germline V gene provides CDR1 MNHNS and CDR2 SASEGT. Cut back by 3 bases and 6 bases, the V and J ends lie 15 bases apart. Whole blood was collected in K2EDTA tubes by collaborating institutions according to the institutions' own protocols. For TCRbeta analysis, collaborators shipped samples as frozen whole blood, isolated PBMCs, or DNA extracted from either of those sample types. The sequence joins TRBV6-1 to TRBJ2-7; the D gene is perhaps TRBD1, on 7 matching bases. Sequencing was carried out using peripheral blood. This TCR was recovered from a man between 35 and 55 years old with active or convalescent COVID-19. The nucleotides read TGTGCCAGCAGTGACGGCAGGGGGGCTGGCGAGCAGTACTTC. The encoded protein is CASSDGRGAGEQYF.